This T cell receptor (beta chain) was identified in a study of blood T cell repertoires in COVID-19. Turning to the study itself: Acute and convalescent COVID-19 samples came from the United States, Italy and Spain. Sample material is recorded as cDNA or gDNA derived from T cells, B-cell-depleted T cells, or PBMCs.

Study processing details: The authors estimated nucleated cell counts from reference gene primer amplification. Data came from immunoSEQ multiplex PCR; TCRdb stores just in-frame clones and leaves some out. V and J calls and clone size come straight from that table; D and trimming were deduced from the DNA. There are 68,000 or so clones in the sample; approximately 88% occur only once, and about 2.3% lies in the top ten. The CDR3 contains 15 residues. V was shortened by 4 bases and J by 6 bases, with 16 bases between the two germline ends. Germline V gene lookup returns CDR1 SGHRS and CDR2 YFSETQ. This clone has ten or more counts.

The clonotype was recovered from a human donor in a cohort sampled during active COVID-19. The chain couples TRBV5-1 to TRBJ2-2, with a tentative D call TRBD1 (5 bases). What was sequenced was peripheral blood. CDR3 loop: CASSATDPGSGELFF. CDR3 DNA: TGCGCCAGCAGCGCGACAGACCCCGGGTCCGGGGAGCTGTTTTTT.